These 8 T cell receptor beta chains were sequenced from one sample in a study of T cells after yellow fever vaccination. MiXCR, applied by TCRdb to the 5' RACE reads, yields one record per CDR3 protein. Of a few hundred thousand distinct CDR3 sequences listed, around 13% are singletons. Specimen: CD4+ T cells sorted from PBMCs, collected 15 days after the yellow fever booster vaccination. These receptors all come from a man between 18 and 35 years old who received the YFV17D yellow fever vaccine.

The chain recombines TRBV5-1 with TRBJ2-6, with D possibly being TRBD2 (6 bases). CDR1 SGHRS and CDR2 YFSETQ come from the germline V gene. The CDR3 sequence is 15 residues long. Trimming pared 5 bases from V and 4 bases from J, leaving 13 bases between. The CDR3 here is CASRGREDGANVLTF. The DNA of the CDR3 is TGCGCCAGCAGAGGCAGGGAGGACGGGGCCAACGTCCTGACTTTC.

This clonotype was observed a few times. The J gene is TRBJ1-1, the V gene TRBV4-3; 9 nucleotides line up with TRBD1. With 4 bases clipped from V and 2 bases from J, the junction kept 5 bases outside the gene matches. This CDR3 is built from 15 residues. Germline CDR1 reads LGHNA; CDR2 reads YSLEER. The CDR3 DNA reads TGCGCCAGCAGCCGACGGGACAGGGAAAACACTGAAGCTTTCTTT. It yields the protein CASSRRDRENTEAFF.

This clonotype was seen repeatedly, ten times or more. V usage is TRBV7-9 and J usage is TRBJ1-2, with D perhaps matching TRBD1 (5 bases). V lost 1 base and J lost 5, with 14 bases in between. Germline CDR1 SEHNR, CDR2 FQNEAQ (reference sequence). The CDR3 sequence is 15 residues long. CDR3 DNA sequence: TGTGCCAGCAGCTTAGGCGCGGCAGGGAGATATGGCTACACCTTC. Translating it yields CASSLGAAGRYGYTF.

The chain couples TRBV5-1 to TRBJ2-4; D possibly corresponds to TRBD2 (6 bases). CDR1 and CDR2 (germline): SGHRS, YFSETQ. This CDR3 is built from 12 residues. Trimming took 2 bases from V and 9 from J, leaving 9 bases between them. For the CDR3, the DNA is TGCGCCAGCAGCTTCTGGGGAGGCATTCAGTACTTC. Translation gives CASSFWGGIQYF.

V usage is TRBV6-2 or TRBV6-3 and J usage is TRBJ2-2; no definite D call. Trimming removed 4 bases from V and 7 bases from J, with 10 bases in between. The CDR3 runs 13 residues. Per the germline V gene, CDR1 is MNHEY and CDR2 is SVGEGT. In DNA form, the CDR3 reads TGTGCCAGCAGTTCTGGGGTGAGCGGGGAGCTGTTTTTT. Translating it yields CASSSGVSGELFF.

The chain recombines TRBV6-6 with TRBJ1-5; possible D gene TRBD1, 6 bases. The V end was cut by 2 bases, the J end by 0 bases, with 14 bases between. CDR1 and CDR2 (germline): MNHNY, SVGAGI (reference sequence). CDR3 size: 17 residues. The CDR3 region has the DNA TGTGCCAGCAGTTACCCGAGGACAGTTTATAGCAATCAGCCCCAGCATTTT. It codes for CASSYPRTVYSNQPQHF.

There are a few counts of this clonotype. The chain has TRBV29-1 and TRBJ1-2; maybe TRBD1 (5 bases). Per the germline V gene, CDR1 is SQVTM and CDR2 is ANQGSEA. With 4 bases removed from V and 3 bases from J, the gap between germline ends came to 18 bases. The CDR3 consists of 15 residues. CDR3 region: CSVGGRSGGYYGYTF. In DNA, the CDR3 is TGCAGCGTTGGAGGGCGATCCGGGGGATACTATGGCTACACCTTC.

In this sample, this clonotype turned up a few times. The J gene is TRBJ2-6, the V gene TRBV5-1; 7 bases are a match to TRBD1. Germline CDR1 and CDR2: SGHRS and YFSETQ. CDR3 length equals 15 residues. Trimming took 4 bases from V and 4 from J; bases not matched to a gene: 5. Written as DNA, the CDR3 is TGCGCCAGCAGCCCGGGACAGTCAGGGGCCAACGTCCTGACTTTC. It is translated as CASSPGQSGANVLTF.